These 26 T cell receptor beta chains originate from one sample sequenced in a study of regulatory T cells in long-lasting Graves disease. In building TCR beta libraries, iRepertoire HTBI primers were used together with Arm-PCR of CDR3 regions. TCRdb fed the multiplex PCR reads into MiXCR, producing one record per CDR3 protein. The sample shows a few hundred thousand distinct CDR3 sequences, approximately 18% of them seen only once. Sample time point: newly diagnosed GD, antithyroid drugs for less than 3 months. PBMC-extracted RNA yielded the TCR library. These data are also associated with another study on T cells in Graves' hyperthyroidism and ophthalmopathy.

The starting material was peripheral blood mononuclear cells (PBMCs), obtained at new diagnosis, from a patient treated with antithyroid drugs. These receptors originate from a woman aged 25 to 45 with Graves disease.

This clonotype was counted between two and nine times. The chain combines TRBV11-2 with TRBJ2-3, with D possibly TRBD1 on 5 matching bases. There are 13 residues in the CDR3. The V end lost 5 bases, the J end lost 8 bases, and 14 bases lay between the germline ends. Germline V gene lookup returns CDR1 SGHAT and CDR2 FQNNGV. CDR3 sequence reads: CASSARDSRTQYF. The CDR3 nucleotides are TGTGCCAGCAGCGCCCGAGACAGCCGTACGCAGTATTTT.

This clonotype appeared many times. The CDR3 coding sequence is TGTGCCAGCAGCTTAGAAGGAACCGGGGAGCTGTTTTTT. It yields the protein CASSLEGTGELFF. This chain uses TRBV7-9 with TRBJ2-2; no reliable D call. Trimming pared 1 base from V and 5 bases from J, leaving 5 bases between. The germline V gene has CDR1 SEHNR and CDR2 FQNEAQ (reference sequence). The CDR3 is 13 residues long.

This clonotype was seen many times. The chain joins TRBV10-2 to TRBJ2-1; possible D gene TRBD2, 5 bases. The ends were cut back, 1 base at V and 4 bases at J, with 8 bases in the middle. Per the germline V gene, CDR1 is WSHSY and CDR2 is SAAADI. The CDR3 loop spans 14 amino acids. CDR3 sequence (DNA): TGCGCCAGCAGTGAGTGGGGAGCTTACAATGAGCAGTTCTTC. It codes for CASSEWGAYNEQFF.

This clonotype was picked up many times. V and J are TRBV4-1 and TRBJ2-3, with D perhaps matching TRBD2 (5 bases). CDR3 length: 18 amino acids. V was clipped by 0 bases and J by 2 bases, with 18 bases between them. Per germline, CDR1 MGHRA and CDR2 YSYEKL. The CDR3, as DNA: TGCGCCAGCAGCCAAGATACAGACACCGGAGGACTCACAGATACGCAGTATTTT. Translated: CASSQDTDTGGLTDTQYF.

This clonotype was counted many times. The chain recombines TRBV19 with TRBJ1-1; 7 bases agree with TRBD1. Germline V gene lookup returns CDR1 LNHDA and CDR2 SQIVND (reference sequence). CDR3 length: 14 amino acids. V was clipped by 8 bases and J by 3 bases; unmatched bases: 9. Here the CDR3 DNA reads TGTGCCAGTTCTCGACAGGGTTTCGACACTGAAGCTTTCTTT. The encoded protein is CASSRQGFDTEAFF.

This clonotype has a count of ten or more. The chain recombines TRBV20-1 with TRBJ2-7, with D unresolved. Per germline, CDR1 DFQATT and CDR2 SNEGSKA (reference sequence). The CDR3 consists of 14 residues. The V end lost 6 bases, the J end lost 4 bases, and 19 bases lay between the germline ends. The CDR3 nucleotides read TGCAGTGCCAGGCCGGGTCTAACGACATACGAGCAGTACTTC. It translates to CSARPGLTTYEQYF.

This clonotype occurred many times. A read error may produce the germline difference seen at one junction end. V usage is TRBV24-1 and J usage is TRBJ1-6; D unresolved. CDR3 size: 15 residues. Germline lookup yields CDR1 KGHDR and CDR2 SFDVKD. In DNA, the CDR3 is TGTGCCACCAGTGATGCTCGGCGGTATAATCCACCCCTCCACTTT. Translation: CATSDARRYNPPLHF.

This clonotype has just a few counts. This chain connects TRBV28 to TRBJ1-1, with D possibly TRBD1 on 6 matching bases. Germline CDR1 MDHEN, CDR2 SYDVKM. The CDR3 sequence is 14 residues long. Deletions cut 8 bases from V and 5 bases from J, with 18 bases between. This CDR3 reads CASGVKQGRTEAFF. CDR3 DNA: TGTGCCAGCGGTGTAAAACAGGGTAGAACTGAAGCTTTCTTT.

The table lists this clonotype with many counts. This chain links TRBV19 with TRBJ1-1; the match to TRBD1 covers 8 bases. CDR3 size: 13 residues. Germline CDR1 is LNHDA and CDR2 is SQIVND (reference sequence). J was trimmed by 4 bases and V by 2 bases; bases with no gene match: 0. The CDR3 DNA is TGTGCCAGTAGTATAACAGGGGGCACTGAAGCTTTCTTT. Its protein product is CASSITGGTEAFF. Based on the CDR3 plus reference TRBV19 and TRBJ1-1, the full variable domain is DGGITQSPKYLFRKEGQNVTLSCEQNLNHDAMYWYRQDPGQGLRLIYYSQIVNDFQKGDIAEGYSVSREKKESFPLTVTSAQKNPTAFYLCASSITGGTEAFFGQGTRLTVV.

On this clonotype itself: A much larger clone differs from this one at a single base, so this may be a read error. The chain carries TRBV7-2 and TRBJ1-2; D remains unclear. Germline assignment: CDR1 SGHTA and CDR2 FQGNSA. CDR3 length equals 17 residues. CDR3 loop: CARSLDWSSGVSYGYTF. For the CDR3, the DNA is TGTGCCAGAAGCTTAGATTGGTCCTCAGGAGTAAGCTATGGCTACACCTTC.

This clonotype was seen at least ten times. The V call is TRBV28, the J call TRBJ1-1; D may be TRBD1 (6 bases). The length of the CDR3 is 13 residues. V was clipped by 6 bases and J by 12 bases, with 20 bases between them. CDR1 MDHEN and CDR2 SYDVKM come from the germline V gene. CDR3 nucleotide sequence: TGTGCCAGCAGAACGGGGGCTCGCATGAAAACTTTCTTT. This translates into CASRTGARMKTFF. Based on the CDR3 plus reference TRBV28 and TRBJ1-1, the full variable domain is DVKVTQSSRYLVKRTGEKVFLECVQDMDHENMFWYRQDPGLGLRLIYFSYDVKMKEKGDIPEGYSVSREKKERFSLILESASTNQTSMYLCASRTGARMKTFFGQGTRLTVV.

There are a few counts of this clonotype. The chain combines TRBV20-1 with TRBJ1-2; 11 bases match TRBD1. This CDR3 has 15 amino acids. V gave up 3 bases and J gave up 4 bases; unmatched junction bases: 7. Germline V CDR1 and CDR2: DFQATT, SNEGSKA (reference sequence). CDR3 region: CSASAVGQGVYGYTF. The CDR3 nucleotides are TGCAGTGCTAGCGCCGTGGGACAGGGGGTCTATGGCTACACCTTC.

For this clonotype: Possible read error: a much larger clone is one base away. V gene TRBV9 combines with J gene TRBJ2-7; 11 bases map to TRBD2. The CDR3 has 14 amino acids. The germline gives CDR1 SGDLS, CDR2 YYNGEE. This chain's CDR3 is CASSLALAGAERYF. The CDR3 region has the DNA TGTGCCAGCAGTCTAGCACTAGCGGGAGCCGAGCGGTACTTC.

This chain links TRBV12-3 or TRBV12-4 with TRBJ2-2; 9 bases align to TRBD2. The CDR3 is 18 residues long. J lost 4 bases, V lost 3 bases, and 12 bases had no gene match. CDR3 in amino acids: CASSFSSLRAGGTGELFF. The CDR3 DNA follows: TGTGCCAGCAGTTTTTCGTCGTTACGAGCGGGGGGCACCGGGGAGCTGTTTTTT.

In the case of this clonotype: A much larger clone lies one base from this, so it may be a read error. The chain has TRBV5-5 and TRBJ2-2; 11 bases are a match to TRBD2. The germline V gene encodes CDR1 SGHKS and CDR2 YYEKEE (reference sequence). The CDR3 spans 14 residues. Trimming cost V 9 bases and J 5 bases; bases outside gene matches: 6. The DNA for the CDR3 is TGTGCCAACGGTAGCGGGGGGGCAACCGGGGAGCTGTTTTTT. It translates to CANGSGGATGELFF.

Only a few counts were recorded for this clonotype. This likely reflects a read error, since a far larger clone is one base away. The CDR3 does not close with the conserved phenylalanine or tryptophan, likely indicating a read error. The gene calls are TRBV5-4 and TRBJ1-1; D call uncertain. The germline V gene has CDR1 SGHNT and CDR2 YYREEE (reference sequence). This CDR3 has 13 residues. V lost 9 bases to trimming and J lost 1 base, with 13 bases between them. CDR3 loop: CAIHSSKNTEAFL. DNA for the CDR3: TGTGCCATCCACTCCAGTAAGAACACTGAAGCTTTCCTT.

In its sample, this clonotype was seen many times. V usage is TRBV7-9 and J usage is TRBJ2-5, with 7 bases identical to TRBD1. After removal of 5 bases from V and 2 bases from J, the junction contained 11 bases not matched to a gene. Per germline, CDR1 SEHNR and CDR2 FQNEAQ (reference sequence). There are 16 residues in the CDR3. The CDR3 DNA reads as TGTGCCAGCAGCATACACCGGGACAGCAGACAAGAGACCCAGTACTTC. Amino acid sequence: CASSIHRDSRQETQYF.

With respect to this clonotype: This likely stems from a read error, as it lies one base from a far larger clone. The J gene is TRBJ1-2, the V gene TRBV28; perhaps TRBD1 as D (5 bases). The germline V and J ends were trimmed by 6 bases and 0 bases, with 14 bases remaining between them. The CDR3 is 15 residues long. Germline CDR1 is MDHEN and CDR2 is SYDVKM. The CDR3 DNA reads TGTGCCAGCAGCTTCGGCAGGGTATCTAACTATGGCTACACCTTC. Translated: CASSFGRVSNYGYTF.

In its sample, this clonotype was seen a few times. The CDR3 DNA is TGCAGTGCTAGAGATGGCCAGCAATATGGCTACACCTTC. Translation: CSARDGQQYGYTF. The V gene is TRBV20-1, the J gene TRBJ1-2; D gene ambiguous. The V and J ends lost 0 bases and 5 bases respectively, with 10 bases between them. The CDR3 is made up of 13 amino acids. CDR1 is DFQATT and CDR2 is SNEGSKA in the germline V gene (reference sequence).

At least ten counts were recorded for this clonotype. This chain joins TRBV29-1 and TRBJ1-5, with a possible D match to TRBD1 (5 bases). Germline loops: CDR1 SQVTM, CDR2 ANQGSEA. CDR3 length equals 13 residues. V was shortened by 6 bases and J by 0 bases, with 9 bases between the two germline ends. CDR3 bases: TGCAGCGTGACAGAGTATAGCAATCAGCCCCAGCATTTT. It codes for CSVTEYSNQPQHF.

The chain has TRBV25-1 and TRBJ2-3, with D unresolved. Looked up from germline, CDR1 is MGHDK and CDR2 is SYGVNS. V lost 3 bases to trimming and J lost 8 bases, with 18 bases between them. This CDR3 spans 15 amino acids. CDR3 DNA: TGTGCCAGCAGTGAGGTGACCGGTCTCGGTGGTACGCAGTATTTT. Its translation is CASSEVTGLGGTQYF.

This clonotype was counted many times. The chain carries TRBV5-6 and TRBJ1-2; D uncertain. Per germline, CDR1 SGHDT and CDR2 YYEEEE. V dropped 2 bases and J dropped 8 bases, with 19 bases sitting between them. CDR3 size: 15 residues. The CDR3 loop is CASSFRGFPSRGYTF. In nucleotides, the CDR3 is TGTGCCAGCAGCTTTCGGGGTTTCCCATCTCGCGGCTACACCTTC. Complete variable domain (other parts from reference TRBV5-6 and TRBJ1-2): DAGVTQSPTHLIKTRGQQVTLRCSPKSGHDTVSWYQQALGQGPQFIFQYYEEEERQRGNFPDRFSGHQFPNYSSELNVNALLLGDSALYLCASSFRGFPSRGYTFGSGTRLTVV.

Ten or more counts support this clonotype. V gene TRBV12-3 or TRBV12-4 combines with J gene TRBJ1-2; no clear D gene. V gave up 5 bases and J gave up 6 bases, with 10 bases separating them. The CDR3 runs 12 residues. In DNA form, the CDR3 reads TGTGCCAGCAGTGCCGACTCGGATGGCTACACCTTC. Amino acid sequence: CASSADSDGYTF.

This clonotype was detected ten times or more. This sequence joins TRBV3-1 and TRBJ1-6; D is uncertain. The V gene lost 4 bases and the J gene lost 5 bases, with 6 bases spanning the gap. Per the germline V gene, CDR1 is LGHDT and CDR2 is YNNKEL (reference sequence). The CDR3 has 13 amino acids. This chain's CDR3 is CASSRRDNSPLHF. In nucleotides, the CDR3 is TGTGCCAGCAGCCGACGGGATAATTCACCCCTCCACTTT.

The J gene is TRBJ2-7, the V gene TRBV3-1; a weak D match, TRBD2 (6 bases). Germline CDR1 and CDR2: LGHDT and YNNKEL (reference sequence). The length of the CDR3 is 18 residues. V lost 1 base and J lost 4, with 23 bases in between. CDR3 protein: CASSQVGYRAGPAYEQYF. The CDR3 region has the DNA TGTGCCAGCAGCCAAGTTGGATATCGGGCGGGGCCGGCTTACGAGCAGTACTTC.

This clonotype has just a few counts. CDR3 in DNA: TGTGCCAGCACCCCCCTCCTAGCGGCGGATTCTGAAGAGACCCAGTACTTC. This gives the protein CASTPLLAADSEETQYF. This chain uses TRBV2 with TRBJ2-5; 7 nucleotides match TRBD2. The V gene end was trimmed by 7 bases and the J gene end by 3 bases; junction bases not matched to a gene: 17. This CDR3 is built from 17 residues. Germline assignment: CDR1 SNHLY and CDR2 FYNNEI.